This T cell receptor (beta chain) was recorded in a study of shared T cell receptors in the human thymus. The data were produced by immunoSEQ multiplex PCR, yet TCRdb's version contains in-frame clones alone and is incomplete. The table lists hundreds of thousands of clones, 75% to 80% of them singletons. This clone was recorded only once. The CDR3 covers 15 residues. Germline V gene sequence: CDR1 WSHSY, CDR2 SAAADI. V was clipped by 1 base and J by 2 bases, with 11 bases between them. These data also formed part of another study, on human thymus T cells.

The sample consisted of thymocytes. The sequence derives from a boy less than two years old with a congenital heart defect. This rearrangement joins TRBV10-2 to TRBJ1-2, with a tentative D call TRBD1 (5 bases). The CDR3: CASSEWGVANYGYTF. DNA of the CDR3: TGCGCCAGCAGTGAGTGGGGGGTCGCCAACTATGGCTACACCTTC.